This T cell receptor (beta chain) originates from a study of technical replicates of blood from a few donors. The CDR3 spans 15 residues. Germline loops: CDR1 MGHDK, CDR2 SYGVNS. Trimming at V came to 6 bases and at J to 10 bases, leaving 15 bases not matched to a gene. Libraries were prepared by immunoSEQ multiplex PCR; TCRdb keeps only in-frame clonotypes and omits some of them. Here the sample spans approximately 87,000 clones, 90% to 95% being singletons. The sequence derives from a human donor in good health. Sequencing was performed on T cells isolated from PBMCs. This rearrangement joins TRBV25-1 to TRBJ2-1; TRBD2 aligns across 7 bases. CDR3 sequence reads: CASRSSGTKLAEQFF. CDR3 DNA sequence: TGTGCCAGCAGGAGCAGCGGGACTAAGCTCGCGGAGCAGTTCTTC.